A selection of T cell receptor beta chains follows, all from one sample in a study of shared T cell receptors in the human thymus. Only in-frame clones appear in the TCRdb table, and some are missing; sequencing was by immunoSEQ multiplex PCR. The sample gives 700,000 or so clones, around 85% of which show up once; around 0.0099% is in the top ten. This sample also appeared in a second study, on human thymus T cells.

The sample consisted of thymocytes. The receptors stem from a girl less than two years old with a congenital heart defect. The CDR3 runs from the conserved cysteine through the conserved F or W. Each record gives: V gene, CDR3 length, D gene, clone size, J gene, CDR3 DNA, CDR3 protein. A D gene is named only where the DNA matches it firmly. Not every row has a clone size; where given, it reads once, few, many or a size class.

v_call: TRBV19; cdr3_length: 14; d_call: TRBD1; clone_size: .; j_call: TRBJ1-1; cdr3_nt: TGTGCCAGTGCCCCCGGGACAGGGCGAACTGAAGCTTTCTTT; cdr3_aa: CASAPGTGRTEAFF
v_call: TRBV4-2; cdr3_length: 16; d_call: TRBD2; clone_size: .; j_call: TRBJ2-5; cdr3_nt: TGTGCCAGCAGCCAAGTGGGCGGGGGGGCCACGGAGACCCAGTACTTC; cdr3_aa: CASSQVGGGATETQYF
v_call: TRBV7-4; cdr3_length: 15; d_call: .; clone_size: .; j_call: TRBJ1-1; cdr3_nt: TGTGCCAGCAGCTACCCCCAGGCAGTTTGGACTGAAGCTTTCTTT; cdr3_aa: CASSYPQAVWTEAFF
v_call: TRBV7-9; cdr3_length: 19; d_call: TRBD1; clone_size: .; j_call: TRBJ1-2; cdr3_nt: TGTGCCAGCAGCTTGCGGGGCGGACAGGGGAGGTTCCCGAACTATGGCTACACCTTC; cdr3_aa: CASSLRGGQGRFPNYGYTF
v_call: TRBV5-8; cdr3_length: 14; d_call: .; clone_size: .; j_call: TRBJ1-1; cdr3_nt: TGTGCCAGCAGCTTGTCTGGAGGGAACACTGAAGCTTTCTTT; cdr3_aa: CASSLSGGNTEAFF
v_call: TRBV18; cdr3_length: 17; d_call: TRBD1; clone_size: .; j_call: TRBJ1-2; cdr3_nt: TGTGCCAGCTCACCACGAGGGACAGGGGGTCAAGACTATGGCTACACCTTC; cdr3_aa: CASSPRGTGGQDYGYTF
v_call: TRBV27; cdr3_length: 15; d_call: .; clone_size: .; j_call: TRBJ1-2; cdr3_nt: TGTGCCAGCAGTTTCTCCAACAGGGTGAGGGATGGCTACACCTTC; cdr3_aa: CASSFSNRVRDGYTF
v_call: TRBV4-1; cdr3_length: 15; d_call: .; clone_size: .; j_call: TRBJ2-7; cdr3_nt: TGCGCCAGCAGCCAACCGAAAATGAGCCCCTACGAGCAGTACTTC; cdr3_aa: CASSQPKMSPYEQYF
v_call: TRBV11-2; cdr3_length: 17; d_call: TRBD1; clone_size: .; j_call: TRBJ1-2; cdr3_nt: TGTGCCAGCAGCTCCCGGGACAGGGGGCGTTTATTCTCTGGCTACACCTTC; cdr3_aa: CASSSRDRGRLFSGYTF
v_call: TRBV9; cdr3_length: 16; d_call: .; clone_size: .; j_call: TRBJ2-1; cdr3_nt: TGTGCCAGCAGCGGGCCGAAGGAGGGGCGAGGGGATGAGCAGTTCTTC; cdr3_aa: CASSGPKEGRGDEQFF
v_call: TRBV7-9; cdr3_length: 14; d_call: .; clone_size: .; j_call: TRBJ1-4; cdr3_nt: TGTGCCAGCAGCCCAGACAGACCTAATGAAAAACTGTTTTTT; cdr3_aa: CASSPDRPNEKLFF
v_call: TRBV11-2; cdr3_length: 14; d_call: TRBD2; clone_size: .; j_call: TRBJ2-1; cdr3_nt: TGTGCCAGCAGCGCGGGACTAGGAGCCTCCGAGCAGTTCTTC; cdr3_aa: CASSAGLGASEQFF
v_call: TRBV30; cdr3_length: 15; d_call: .; clone_size: .; j_call: TRBJ1-4; cdr3_nt: TGTGCCTGGAGTGTACGGGAGGGCGATGAAGAAAAACTGTTTTTT; cdr3_aa: CAWSVREGDEEKLFF
v_call: TRBV11-2; cdr3_length: 17; d_call: TRBD2; clone_size: few; j_call: TRBJ2-5; cdr3_nt: TGTGCCAGCAGCTTAGGGGCTAGCGGGGGGGCCGGGGAGACCCAGTACTTC; cdr3_aa: CASSLGASGGAGETQYF
v_call: TRBV5-1; cdr3_length: 13; d_call: TRBD1; clone_size: .; j_call: TRBJ1-2; cdr3_nt: TGCGCCAGCAGATTGACAGGGTACTATGGCTACACCTTC; cdr3_aa: CASRLTGYYGYTF
v_call: TRBV10-3; cdr3_length: 14; d_call: .; clone_size: .; j_call: TRBJ1-5; cdr3_nt: TGTGCCATCAGTGGGAACAGTCCATTGGGGCCCCAGCATTTT; cdr3_aa: CAISGNSPLGPQHF
v_call: TRBV6-6; cdr3_length: 14; d_call: .; clone_size: .; j_call: TRBJ2-7; cdr3_nt: TGTGCCAGCAGTTTGGGGGCATGGTCCTACGAGCAGTACTTC; cdr3_aa: CASSLGAWSYEQYF
v_call: TRBV6-5; cdr3_length: 15; d_call: TRBD1; clone_size: few; j_call: TRBJ1-1; cdr3_nt: TGTGCCAGCAGTACCTCGGGGACAGTGAACACTGAAGCTTTCTTT; cdr3_aa: CASSTSGTVNTEAFF
v_call: TRBV6-5; cdr3_length: 16; d_call: .; clone_size: .; j_call: TRBJ2-7; cdr3_nt: TGTGCCAGCAGTTACTCGAGGGGGGGCCGGAGGTACGAGCAGTACTTC; cdr3_aa: CASSYSRGGRRYEQYF
v_call: TRBV6-1; cdr3_length: 16; d_call: TRBD1; clone_size: .; j_call: TRBJ1-2; cdr3_nt: TGTGCCAGCAGTGATGTCGGACAGGGATTGAGCTATGGCTACACCTTC; cdr3_aa: CASSDVGQGLSYGYTF
v_call: TRBV4-1; cdr3_length: 15; d_call: TRBD2; clone_size: .; j_call: TRBJ2-1; cdr3_nt: TGCGCCAGCAGCCCGACTAGCGGGGGGGCTGATGAGCAGTTCTTC; cdr3_aa: CASSPTSGGADEQFF
v_call: TRBV19; cdr3_length: 17; d_call: TRBD1; clone_size: few; j_call: TRBJ1-6; cdr3_nt: TGTGCCAGTAGTTCGAGGGGGACAGGTCAGTCGAATTCACCCCTCCACTTT; cdr3_aa: CASSSRGTGQSNSPLHF
v_call: TRBV7-9; cdr3_length: 15; d_call: .; clone_size: .; j_call: TRBJ2-5; cdr3_nt: TGTGCCAGCAGCTTTCCGACTAGAGACCAAGAGACCCAGTACTTC; cdr3_aa: CASSFPTRDQETQYF
v_call: TRBV9; cdr3_length: 18; d_call: .; clone_size: .; j_call: TRBJ1-6; cdr3_nt: TGTGCCAGCAGCGTAGGGAGGGACCCCCGACCCCATAATTCACCCCTCCACTTT; cdr3_aa: CASSVGRDPRPHNSPLHF
v_call: TRBV11-2; cdr3_length: 15; d_call: TRBD1; clone_size: .; j_call: TRBJ2-7; cdr3_nt: TGTGCCAGCAGCTTTCGGACAGGGAGGCGCTACGAGCAGTACTTC; cdr3_aa: CASSFRTGRRYEQYF
v_call: TRBV7-2; cdr3_length: 15; d_call: .; clone_size: .; j_call: TRBJ1-2; cdr3_nt: TGTGCCAGCAGCTTAGCGGCAGGGGCTAACTATGGCTACACCTTC; cdr3_aa: CASSLAAGANYGYTF
v_call: TRBV6-1; cdr3_length: 18; d_call: TRBD1; clone_size: .; j_call: TRBJ2-2; cdr3_nt: TGTGCCAGCAGTGGCGAACAGGGGGCGCGGCTGAACACCGGGGAGCTGTTTTTT; cdr3_aa: CASSGEQGARLNTGELFF
v_call: TRBV10-3; cdr3_length: 15; d_call: .; clone_size: .; j_call: TRBJ2-6; cdr3_nt: TGTGCCATCAGTGACCGGGACTCTGGGGCCAACGTCCTGACTTTC; cdr3_aa: CAISDRDSGANVLTF
v_call: TRBV7-6; cdr3_length: 17; d_call: .; clone_size: .; j_call: TRBJ2-6; cdr3_nt: TGTGCCAGCAGCTTAGGGGGTGGGGGCGCAGGGGCCAACGTCCTGACTTTC; cdr3_aa: CASSLGGGGAGANVLTF